One sample yielded the 8 T cell receptor beta chains listed below, sequenced in a study of post-analysis software for immune sequencing data. General study points: Roughly 5 TRBV segments occurring more often in patients than controls included TRBV5-6, TRBV5-1 and TRBV20-1.

Researchers reported that TCR beta cDNA libraries carried unique molecular identifiers. TCRdb ran MiXCR on the PCR reads and lists one entry per CDR3 protein. The table records roughly 200,000 distinct CDR3 sequences, around 30% of them present only once. The antigens for these receptors are not known. Material: blood. These receptors were obtained from a girl aged 2-17 years with multiple sclerosis.

In this sample, this clonotype turned up many times. The genes are TRBV5-1 and TRBJ1-2; TRBD1 is a possible D gene (6 bases). CDR1 is SGHRS and CDR2 is YFSETQ in the germline V gene. The V gene lost 3 bases and the J gene lost 0 bases, with 15 bases spanning the gap. The CDR3 has 16 residues. The DNA for the CDR3 is TGCGCCAGCAGCTGGGGACATACGACAGCTAACTATGGCTACACCTTC. As protein: CASSWGHTTANYGYTF. The entire variable domain, with the rest obtained from reference TRBV5-1 and TRBJ1-2, is as follows: KAGVTQTPRYLIKTRGQQVTLSCSPISGHRSVSWYQQTPGQGLQFLFEYFSETQRNKGNFPGRFSGRQFSNSRSEMNVSTLELGDSALYLCASSWGHTTANYGYTFGSGTRLTVV.

This clonotype was seen more than once but under ten times. This rearrangement joins TRBV5-1 to TRBJ1-1; 10 bases agree with TRBD1. The CDR3 has 14 residues. The V gene end was trimmed by 4 bases and the J gene end by 5 bases; junction bases not matched to a gene: 5. The germline CDR1 and CDR2 sequences are SGHRS and YFSETQ. As DNA, the CDR3 is TGCGCCAGCAGCCGAGGGACAGGGGAGACTGAAGCTTTCTTT. Translation: CASSRGTGETEAFF. The whole variable domain, remainder taken from reference TRBV5-1 and TRBJ1-1, is KAGVTQTPRYLIKTRGQQVTLSCSPISGHRSVSWYQQTPGQGLQFLFEYFSETQRNKGNFPGRFSGRQFSNSRSEMNVSTLELGDSALYLCASSRGTGETEAFFGQGTRLTVV.

This clonotype came up a few times. V usage is TRBV3-1 and J usage is TRBJ1-1; D not resolved. Trimming shortened V by 2 bases and J by 0 bases, and 7 bases separated the two germline ends. CDR1 is LGHDT, CDR2 YNNKEL, per germline (reference sequence). This CDR3 region has 14 residues. In nucleotides, the CDR3 is TGTGCCAGCAGCCAACACGGTTTGAACACTGAAGCTTTCTTT. Protein sequence: CASSQHGLNTEAFF.

V is TRBV7-9 and J is TRBJ1-1; tentative D call: TRBD1 (6 bases). The CDR3 is 14 amino acids. Germline assignment: CDR1 SEHNR and CDR2 FQNEAQ (reference sequence). Trimming cost V 5 bases and J 5 bases, with 15 bases left between them. CDR3 sequence reads: CASSKRGARTEAFF. The CDR3 nucleotides are TGTGCCAGCAGCAAGAGGGGGGCGAGGACTGAAGCTTTCTTT.

J is TRBJ2-2 and V is TRBV10-1, with TRBD2 matching over 13 bases. V shed 2 bases, J shed 1 base, and the junction held 1 base outside the gene matches. Germline V gene data show CDR1 as WNHNN and CDR2 as SYGVQD (reference sequence). This CDR3 has 17 amino acids. The CDR3 loop is CASSEGLAGENTGELFF. The CDR3 bases are TGCGCCAGCAGTGAGGGACTAGCGGGAGAGAACACCGGGGAGCTGTTTTTT.

This clonotype was counted ten times or more. The rearrangement uses TRBV7-2 and TRBJ2-7; 12 positions agree with TRBD2. The CDR3 loop spans 16 amino acids. Germline CDR1 reads SGHTA; CDR2 reads FQGNSA. V lost 5 bases to trimming and J lost 4 bases; unmatched junction nucleotides: 9. This chain's CDR3 is CASSGLAGLVVYEQYF. The DNA for the CDR3 is TGTGCCAGCAGCGGACTAGCGGGGCTGGTAGTATACGAGCAGTACTTC.

This clonotype was seen many times. The V gene is TRBV4-1, the J gene TRBJ2-3, with D perhaps matching TRBD1 or TRBD2 (5 bases each). Per the germline V gene, CDR1 is MGHRA and CDR2 is YSYEKL. The ends were cut back, 4 bases at V and 4 bases at J, with 18 bases in the middle. This CDR3 is built from 16 residues. This CDR3 reads CASSPQRAGQADTQYF. The CDR3 nucleotides read TGCGCCAGCAGCCCCCAGAGGGCAGGGCAGGCAGATACGCAGTATTTT.

This clonotype was counted ten times or more. The chain couples TRBV5-1 to TRBJ1-6; D unresolved. From germline, CDR1 is SGHRS and CDR2 YFSETQ. This CDR3 comprises 14 residues. The V end was cut by 4 bases, the J end by 7 bases, with 12 bases between. CDR3 DNA: TGCGCCAGCAGCCCCGGACTGGGCAATTCACCCCTCCACTTT. Its translation is CASSPGLGNSPLHF.